This paragraph covers one T cell receptor beta chain sequence. The germline V gene encodes CDR1 MDHEN and CDR2 SYDVKM. Losses at the gene ends were 5 bases for V and 0 bases for J; bases not matched to a gene: 8. The CDR3 runs 18 residues. The data were taken from a study of technical replicates of blood from several donors. Generated by immunoSEQ multiplex PCR, the TCRdb table keeps only in-frame clones and is missing some. Seen here are about 100,000 clones, under 97% observed once, and the top ten hold 0.2% to 0.25%. The sequence was collected from a human donor in good health. The source material was T cells isolated from PBMCs. V usage is TRBV28 and J usage is TRBJ2-4; 12 bases match TRBD2. CDR3 nucleotides: TGTGCCAGCAGTCTCGGACTAGCGGGGACCCTAGCCAAAAACATTCAGTACTTC. Its protein is CASSLGLAGTLAKNIQYF.